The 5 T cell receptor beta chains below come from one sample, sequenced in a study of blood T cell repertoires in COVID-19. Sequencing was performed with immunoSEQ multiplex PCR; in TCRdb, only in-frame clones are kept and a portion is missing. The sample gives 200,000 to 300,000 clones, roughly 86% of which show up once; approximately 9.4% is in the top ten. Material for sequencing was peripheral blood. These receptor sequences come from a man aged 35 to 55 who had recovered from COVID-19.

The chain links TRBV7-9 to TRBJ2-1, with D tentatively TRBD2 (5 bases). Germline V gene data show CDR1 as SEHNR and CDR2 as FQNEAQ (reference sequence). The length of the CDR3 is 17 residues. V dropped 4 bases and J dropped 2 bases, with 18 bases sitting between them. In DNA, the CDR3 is TGTGCCAGCAGCTCCACCTCCGAGGGCTTAGCCTACAATGAGCAGTTCTTC. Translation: CASSSTSEGLAYNEQFF. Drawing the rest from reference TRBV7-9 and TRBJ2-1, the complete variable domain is DTGVSQNPRHKITKRGQNVTFRCDPISEHNRLYWYRQTLGQGPEFLTYFQNEAQLEKSRLLSDRFSAERPKGSFSTLEIQRTEQGDSAMYLCASSSTSEGLAYNEQFFGPGTRLTVL.

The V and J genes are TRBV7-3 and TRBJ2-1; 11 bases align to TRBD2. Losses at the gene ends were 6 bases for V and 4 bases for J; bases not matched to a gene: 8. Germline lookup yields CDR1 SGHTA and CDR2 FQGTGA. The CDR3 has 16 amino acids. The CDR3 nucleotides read TGTGCCAGCAGTCCAACTAGCGGGAGATTTTACAATGAGCAGTTCTTC. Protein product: CASSPTSGRFYNEQFF.

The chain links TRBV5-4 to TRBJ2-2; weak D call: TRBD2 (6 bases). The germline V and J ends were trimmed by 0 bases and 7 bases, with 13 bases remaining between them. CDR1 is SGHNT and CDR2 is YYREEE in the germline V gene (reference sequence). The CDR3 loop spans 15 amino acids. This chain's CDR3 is CASSLAGDLGGELFF. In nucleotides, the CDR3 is TGTGCCAGCAGCTTGGCCGGGGACTTGGGCGGGGAGCTGTTTTTT.

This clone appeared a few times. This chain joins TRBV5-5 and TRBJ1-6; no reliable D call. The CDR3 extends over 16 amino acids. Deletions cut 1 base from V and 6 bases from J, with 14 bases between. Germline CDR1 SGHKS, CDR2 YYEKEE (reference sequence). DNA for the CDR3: TGTGCCAGCAGCTTGTCACAGTCGAACCCTAATTCACCCCTCCACTTT. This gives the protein CASSLSQSNPNSPLHF.

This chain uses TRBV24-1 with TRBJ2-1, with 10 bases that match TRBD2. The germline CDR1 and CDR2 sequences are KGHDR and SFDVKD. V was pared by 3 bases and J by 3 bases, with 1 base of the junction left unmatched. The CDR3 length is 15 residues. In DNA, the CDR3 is TGTGCCACCAGTGATCAGCGGGGGGGCTACAATGAGCAGTTCTTC. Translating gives CATSDQRGGYNEQFF.